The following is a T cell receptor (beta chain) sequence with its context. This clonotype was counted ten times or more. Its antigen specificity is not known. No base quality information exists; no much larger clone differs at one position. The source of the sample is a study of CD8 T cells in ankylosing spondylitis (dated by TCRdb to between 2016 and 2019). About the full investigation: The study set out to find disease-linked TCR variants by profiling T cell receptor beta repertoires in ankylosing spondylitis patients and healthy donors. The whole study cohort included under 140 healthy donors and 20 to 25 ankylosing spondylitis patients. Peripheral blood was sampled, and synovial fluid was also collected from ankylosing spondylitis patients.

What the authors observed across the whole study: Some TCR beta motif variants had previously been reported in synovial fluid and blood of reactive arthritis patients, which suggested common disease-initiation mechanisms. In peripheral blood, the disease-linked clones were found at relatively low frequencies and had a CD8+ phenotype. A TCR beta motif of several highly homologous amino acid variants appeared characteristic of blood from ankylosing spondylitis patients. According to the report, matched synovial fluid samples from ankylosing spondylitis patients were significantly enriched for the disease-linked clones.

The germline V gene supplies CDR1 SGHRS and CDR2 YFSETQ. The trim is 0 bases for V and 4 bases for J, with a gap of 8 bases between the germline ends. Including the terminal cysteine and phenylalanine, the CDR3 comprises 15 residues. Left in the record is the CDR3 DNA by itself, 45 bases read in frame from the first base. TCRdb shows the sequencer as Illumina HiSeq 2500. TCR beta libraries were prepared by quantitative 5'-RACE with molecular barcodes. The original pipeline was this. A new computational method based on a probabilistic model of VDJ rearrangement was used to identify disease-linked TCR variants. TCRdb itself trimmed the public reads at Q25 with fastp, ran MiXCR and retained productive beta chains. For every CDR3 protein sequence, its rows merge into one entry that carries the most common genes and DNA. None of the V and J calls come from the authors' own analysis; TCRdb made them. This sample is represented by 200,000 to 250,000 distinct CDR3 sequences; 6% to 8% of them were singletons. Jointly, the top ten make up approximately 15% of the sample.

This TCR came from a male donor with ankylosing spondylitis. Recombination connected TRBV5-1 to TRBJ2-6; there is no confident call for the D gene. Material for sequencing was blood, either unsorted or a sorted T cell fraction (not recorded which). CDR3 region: CASSLAGLGANVLTF. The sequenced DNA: TGCGCCAGCAGCTTGGCTGGGCTCGGGGCCAACGTCCTGACTTTC.